This is a list of T cell receptor beta chains from one sample in a study of T cell changes during pregnancy in multiple sclerosis. Repertoires were generated with immunoSEQ multiplex PCR, while TCRdb's copy carries only in-frame clones and drops some. Among tens of thousands of clones, 85% to 95% were seen once, and the ten largest hold more than 0.85%. The sequencing used peripheral blood, collected after pregnancy. These receptors were collected from a female donor with multiple sclerosis, enrolled in a pregnancy study. CDR3s include the opening cysteine and the closing phenylalanine or tryptophan. The D gene is left open where the match is weak. Size is stated for part of the rows, as once, few or many counts, or as a class when the clone is expanded.

abundance | j_gene | d_gene | v_gene | CDR3aa | CDR3nt
NA | TRBJ1-1 | TRBD1 | TRBV18 | CASSPLGFNRGGTEAFF | TGTGCCAGCTCACCCTTGGGTTTTAACAGGGGTGGCACTGAAGCTTTCTTT
NA | TRBJ2-3 | TRBD2 | TRBV6-4 | CASSDTSGATDTQYF | TGTGCCAGCAGTGACACTAGCGGAGCCACAGATACGCAGTATTTT
NA | TRBJ2-7 | TRBD1 | TRBV7-2 | CASSTGTGAPTGSEQYF | TGTGCCAGCAGCACTGGGACAGGGGCCCCGACCGGGTCGGAGCAGTACTTC
NA | TRBJ1-2 | NA | TRBV7-3 | CASSLNTGNGYTF | TGTGCCAGCAGCCTTAATACAGGGAATGGCTACACCTTC
NA | TRBJ2-2 | TRBD2 | TRBV2 | CASRGAGANTGELFF | TGTGCCAGCAGGGGAGCGGGGGCAAACACCGGGGAGCTGTTTTTT
once | TRBJ2-7 | NA | TRBV27 | CASSPLTAYEQYF | TGTGCCAGCAGTCCCCTGACAGCCTACGAGCAGTACTTC
NA | TRBJ2-3 | TRBD1 | TRBV19 | CASSGGRDRETSTDTQYF | TGTGCCAGTAGTGGGGGTCGGGACAGAGAGACTAGCACAGATACGCAGTATTTT
NA | TRBJ1-2 | NA | TRBV11-2 | CASRRGNGYTF | TGTGCCAGCAGAAGGGGGAATGGCTACACCTTC
NA | TRBJ2-3 | TRBD2 | TRBV5-1 | CASSSTGTSGGADTQYF | TGCGCCAGCAGCTCCACCGGGACTAGCGGGGGCGCAGATACGCAGTATTTT
NA | TRBJ2-7 | TRBD2 | TRBV2 | CASSELAGRQQYF | TGTGCCAGCAGTGAACTAGCGGGCCGACAGCAGTACTTC
NA | TRBJ2-7 | NA | TRBV4-2 | CASSQEGDGGHSYEQYF | TGTGCCAGCAGCCAAGAGGGCGACGGGGGGCACTCCTACGAGCAGTACTTC
few | TRBJ1-1 | TRBD1 | TRBV5-1 | CASSSDRVVSTEAFF | TGCGCCAGCAGCTCCGACAGGGTGGTGAGCACTGAAGCTTTCTTT
NA | TRBJ2-5 | TRBD2 | TRBV7-9 | CASSSLLLAGRETQYF | TGTGCCAGCAGCTCCCTCCTACTAGCGGGGAGGGAGACCCAGTACTTC
NA | TRBJ2-5 | TRBD2 | TRBV7-2 | CASSSGLAGALGTQYF | TGTGCCAGCAGCTCGGGACTAGCGGGGGCCCTAGGAACCCAGTACTTC
NA | TRBJ2-5 | TRBD1 | TRBV30 | CAWSVTAGGTQYF | TGTGCCTGGAGTGTAACAGCAGGGGGGACCCAGTACTTC
NA | TRBJ1-1 | NA | TRBV6-5 | CASSYGQGTEAFF | TGTGCCAGCAGTTACGGGCAGGGCACTGAAGCTTTCTTT
NA | TRBJ2-7 | NA | TRBV10-1 | CASRPIRGYEQYF | TGCGCCAGCAGGCCAATAAGGGGCTACGAGCAGTACTTC
NA | TRBJ1-2 | TRBD1 | TRBV12-5 | CASGRDRGQGYTF | TGTGCTAGTGGACGAGACAGGGGGCAGGGCTACACCTTC
NA | TRBJ1-6 | TRBD1 | TRBV7-6 | CASSLGTGPDSPLHF | TGTGCCAGCAGCTTGGGGACAGGGCCGGATTCACCCCTCCACTTT
NA | TRBJ1-3 | NA | TRBV6-1 | CASKMIQGTGNTIYF | TGTGCCAGCAAGATGATCCAGGGTACAGGAAACACCATATATTTT
NA | TRBJ2-2 | TRBD2 | TRBV27 | CASSLIGEGGELFF | TGTGCCAGCAGTTTAATTGGGGAGGGCGGGGAGCTGTTTTTT
NA | TRBJ1-4 | TRBD1 | TRBV5-1 | CASSFTGGSTNEKLFF | TGCGCCAGCAGCTTTACAGGGGGATCAACTAATGAAAAACTGTTTTTT
NA | TRBJ1-1 | TRBD1 | TRBV14 | CASSRRQGIGENTEAFF | TGTGCCAGCAGCCGAAGACAGGGGATAGGAGAGAACACTGAAGCTTTCTTT
NA | TRBJ2-5 | TRBD1 | TRBV29-1 | CSVERGQGREETQYF | TGCAGCGTTGAACGCGGACAGGGGAGGGAAGAGACCCAGTACTTC
NA | TRBJ1-2 | TRBD1 | TRBV7-9 | CASSPPWTEGAYGYTF | TGTGCCAGCAGCCCCCCCTGGACAGAGGGGGCCTATGGCTACACCTTC
NA | TRBJ2-3 | TRBD1 | TRBV5-4 | CASSLGQGVYTDTQYF | TGTGCCAGCAGCCTGGGACAGGGGGTCTACACAGATACGCAGTATTTT
NA | TRBJ1-1 | NA | TRBV4-2 | CASSQEARGRGVSGPTEAFF | TGTGCCAGCAGCCAAGAAGCCCGGGGCAGGGGTGTTTCGGGGCCCACTGAAGCTTTCTTT
NA | TRBJ2-5 | NA | TRBV18 | CASSPPRPYQETQYF | TGTGCCAGCTCACCACCGCGGCCGTACCAAGAGACCCAGTACTTC